The text below deals with one T cell receptor (beta chain). The antigen is undetermined. These data originate in a study of cytomegalovirus exposure and HLA in healthy donors. V lost 5 bases and J 9 bases, leaving 17 bases between the germline ends. CDR1 is LNHDA, CDR2 SQIVND, per germline (reference sequence). CDR3 length: 15 residues. Vbeta (60) and Jbeta (13) primers were used in the PCR. Measured with immunoSEQ multiplex PCR; TCRdb has only the in-frame clones, and not every one. The table shows about 180,000 clones, with around 80% occurring only once. Study-wide findings and caveats: As a later analysis showed, a missense DCLRE1C variant was linked to trimming of TCR beta V- and J-genes.

V is TRBV19 and J is TRBJ1-6; unclear D gene. The sequenced sample consisted of PBMCs. This receptor was obtained from a woman aged 25 to 39 in good health and CMV-seropositive. The CDR3, as DNA: TGTGCCAGTAGTCCGATGGTCGCCCGTAGTTCACCCCTCCACTTT. It codes for CASSPMVARSSPLHF.